This TCR beta chain appears in the sequencing data of a study of T cells in tuberculosis. Study-wide context: This South African cohort compared adolescents with or without latent tuberculosis against adults with active tuberculosis.

V shed 1 base and J shed 5 bases, with 14 bases lying between them. CDR3 length equals 15 residues. CDR1 is SGHDN and CDR2 is FVKESK in the germline V gene. Data came from immunoSEQ multiplex PCR; TCRdb stores just in-frame clones and leaves some out. The sample gives under 40,000 clones, roughly 92% of which show up once; 2% to 2.5% is in the top ten. The genes are TRBV14 and TRBJ2-5; D gene ambiguous. The sequenced sample was PBMCs. The receptor's source is a donor between 10 and 29 years old with latent tuberculosis or without tuberculosis infection. The CDR3 DNA is TGTGCCAGCAGCCAAGGGCCCGGTAGCTACGAGACCCAGTACTTC. Protein product: CASSQGPGSYETQYF.